A single sample gave rise to the 23 T cell receptor beta chains below, sequenced in a study of neurological immune-mediated disorders. TCRdb re-called the 5' RACE reads through MiXCR, storing one row per CDR3 protein. Of about 89,000 distinct CDR3 sequences listed, 2% to 3% are singletons. Sequencing was performed on PBMCs. These receptors all come from a woman aged 25 to 39 with multiple sclerosis.

This clonotype was counted between two and nine times. V usage is TRBV5-4 and J usage is TRBJ1-1; D remains unclear. Trimming shortened V by 1 base and J by 6 bases, and 4 bases separated the two germline ends. This CDR3 spans 11 amino acids. The V gene's germline CDR1 is SGHNT and CDR2 YYREEE (reference sequence). CDR3 loop: CASSLMSEAFF. DNA of the CDR3: TGTGCCAGCAGCTTGATGTCTGAAGCTTTCTTT.

A remark on this clonotype: This may be a read error: a much more frequent sequence differs by one nucleotide. This chain links TRBV25-1 with TRBJ2-7; no clear D gene. The V end was cut by 8 bases, the J end by 4 bases, with 18 bases between. The germline V gene encodes CDR1 MGHDK and CDR2 SYGVNS. The CDR3 runs 14 residues. CDR3 DNA: TGTGCCAGCGGAAAGGGTAAGGGCATGTACGAGCAGTACTTC. It translates to CASGKGKGMYEQYF.

This clonotype occurred many times. The V gene is TRBV5-1, the J gene TRBJ2-1; no clear D gene. Germline V CDR1 and CDR2: SGHRS, YFSETQ. V lost 4 bases and J 4 bases, leaving 6 bases between the germline ends. This CDR3 comprises 12 residues. The CDR3 DNA follows: TGCGCCAGCAGCGCAGTTTACAATGAGCAGTTCTTC. Its translation: CASSAVYNEQFF.

This clonotype has ten or more counts. V and J are TRBV20-1 and TRBJ2-1; D remains unclear. CDR3 length: 16 residues. V lost 0 bases and J lost 7, with 19 bases in between. Germline loops: CDR1 DFQATT, CDR2 SNEGSKA (reference sequence). The chain's CDR3 is CSARDFARGIGNEQFF. As DNA, the CDR3 is TGCAGTGCTAGAGATTTTGCGCGAGGCATAGGGAATGAGCAGTTCTTC.

This clonotype was picked up many times. The DNA of the CDR3 is TGTGCCAGCAAGGGGTCCTCCGGGGAGCTGTTTTTT. Protein: CASKGSSGELFF. V usage is TRBV11-2 and J usage is TRBJ2-2; D might be TRBD1 (5 bases). Between the trimmed V and J ends, which lost 7 bases and 6 bases, there was a span of 9 bases. The CDR3 runs to 12 residues. The germline CDR1 and CDR2 sequences are SGHAT and FQNNGV. Complete variable domain (other parts from reference TRBV11-2 and TRBJ2-2): EAGVAQSPRYKIIEKRQSVAFWCNPISGHATLYWYQQILGQGPKLLIQFQNNGVVDDSQLPKDRFSAERLKGVDSTLKIQPAKLEDSAVYLCASKGSSGELFFGEGSRLTVL.

There are many counts of this clonotype. The V call is TRBV7-2, the J call TRBJ2-5; 10 bases map to TRBD1. Germline lookup yields CDR1 SGHTA and CDR2 FQGNSA. The CDR3 extends over 16 amino acids. V lost 2 bases, J lost 4 bases, and 7 bases stayed unmatched. CDR3 in DNA: TGTGCCAGCAGCTTAACCGGGACAGGGGTCGGAGAGACCCAGTACTTC. Residues: CASSLTGTGVGETQYF. Variable domain in full (rest from reference TRBV7-2 and TRBJ2-5): GAGVSQSPSNKVTEKGKDVELRCDPISGHTALYWYRQSLGQGLEFLIYFQGNSAPDKSGLPSDRFSAERTGGSVSTLTIQRTQQEDSAVYLCASSLTGTGVGETQYFGPGTRLLVL.

This clonotype occurred many times. DNA of the CDR3: TGCGCCAGCAGCCGGATATTGGGTAGCAACAAGGGGGGCAATGAGCAGTTCTTC. Protein: CASSRILGSNKGGNEQFF. The J gene is TRBJ2-1, the V gene TRBV4-3; D may match TRBD1 or TRBD2 (6 bases each). This CDR3 contains 18 residues. V was clipped by 4 bases and J by 6 bases, with 25 bases between them. Looked up from germline, CDR1 is LGHNA and CDR2 is YSLEER.

This clonotype came up many times. The gene calls are TRBV2 and TRBJ1-1; the D is unclear. The CDR3 is 17 amino acids. The germline CDR1 and CDR2 sequences are SNHLY and FYNNEI. With 0 bases removed from V and 0 bases from J, the gap between germline ends came to 14 bases. CDR3 sequence reads: CASSEARQTAMNTEAFF. In DNA form, the CDR3 reads TGTGCCAGCAGTGAAGCGAGGCAAACCGCCATGAACACTGAAGCTTTCTTT.

Ten or more counts support this clonotype. The chain carries TRBV2 and TRBJ2-7, with D possibly being TRBD2 (6 bases). Trimming stripped 3 bases from V and 3 bases from J, with 12 bases between. The CDR3 runs to 14 residues. The V gene's germline CDR1 is SNHLY and CDR2 FYNNEI. For the CDR3, the DNA is TGTGCCAGCAGTGAGGTACTAGCTAGCTACGAGCAGTACTTC. It encodes CASSEVLASYEQYF.

This clonotype was seen ten or more times. The chain carries TRBV5-1 and TRBJ2-3; 7 bases line up with TRBD1. The germline V gene encodes CDR1 SGHRS and CDR2 YFSETQ. The CDR3 covers 14 residues. Losses at the gene ends were 4 bases for V and 3 bases for J; bases not matched to a gene: 5. The CDR3 region is CASSPGQPTDTQYF. As DNA, the CDR3 is TGCGCCAGCAGCCCGGGACAGCCAACAGATACGCAGTATTTT.

This clonotype was found many times. V is TRBV6-2 or TRBV6-3 and J is TRBJ2-1; no reliable D call. Germline V gene lookup returns CDR1 MNHEY and CDR2 SVGEGT. V dropped 8 bases and J dropped 3 bases, with 11 bases sitting between them. This CDR3 comprises 13 residues. The CDR3 DNA follows: TGTGCCAGCGAGCCGACACGCTACAATGAGCAGTTCTTC. This codes for CASEPTRYNEQFF.

This clonotype was detected many times. This rearrangement joins TRBV7-6 to TRBJ2-1, with D maybe TRBD1 (6 bases). Between the trimmed V and J ends, which lost 3 bases and 6 bases, there was a span of 9 bases. Germline V gene data show CDR1 as SGHVS and CDR2 as FNYEAQ. CDR3 length equals 13 residues. As DNA, the CDR3 is TGTGCCAGCAGCTTGGACAGTATCAATGAGCAGTTCTTC. Its translation is CASSLDSINEQFF.

This clonotype appeared many times. CDR3 sequence reads: CSALWESTDTQYF. CDR3 nucleotide sequence: TGCAGTGCCCTATGGGAGAGCACAGATACGCAGTATTTT. The rearrangement uses TRBV20-1 and TRBJ2-3; a possible D gene is TRBD2 (5 bases). This CDR3 is built from 13 residues. CDR1 and CDR2 from the germline V gene are DFQATT and SNEGSKA (reference sequence). With 6 bases removed from V and 0 bases from J, the gap between germline ends came to 10 bases.

This clonotype was detected many times. V and J are TRBV6-6 and TRBJ2-7; perhaps TRBD2 as D (6 bases). The CDR3 length is 14 residues. CDR1 and CDR2 (germline): MNHNY, SVGAGI (reference sequence). V lost 5 bases, J lost 4 bases, and 15 bases lay in between. The CDR3 coding sequence is TGTGCCAGCAGTCCGGGACGGAGGGGATACGAGCAGTACTTC. Translation gives CASSPGRRGYEQYF.

This clonotype came up many times. V gene TRBV28 combines with J gene TRBJ1-2, with TRBD1 identical over 8 bases. The ends lost 2 bases at V and 9 bases at J; junction bases unmatched: 2. The germline gives CDR1 MDHEN, CDR2 SYDVKM. CDR3 length equals 12 residues. The CDR3 nucleotides read TGTGCCAGCAGTTTAGACAGGGGCCGCTACACCTTC. This sequence encodes CASSLDRGRYTF.

This clonotype was recorded at least ten times. The rearrangement links TRBV6-2 or TRBV6-3 to TRBJ2-1; 8 nucleotides align to TRBD2. The CDR3 has 16 amino acids. V shed 0 bases and J 7 bases; nucleotides not matched to a gene: 8. Germline assignment: CDR1 MNHEY and CDR2 SVGEGT. In DNA form, the CDR3 reads TGTGCCAGCAGTTACTCGACAGCGGGAGTGACTAATGAGCAGTTCTTC. Protein: CASSYSTAGVTNEQFF.

This clonotype showed up many times. The chain employs TRBV2 and TRBJ2-2; 9 positions match TRBD2. Unmatched junction bases numbered 11, after V lost 6 bases and J lost 6 bases. The CDR3 runs to 16 residues. The germline V gene encodes CDR1 SNHLY and CDR2 FYNNEI. The CDR3 DNA is TGTGCCAGCAGGCCGGATTTTAGCGGGAGCGCCGGGGAGCTGTTTTTT. It encodes CASRPDFSGSAGELFF.

This clonotype turned up a few times. The V call is TRBV7-2, the J call TRBJ1-3, with D perhaps matching TRBD1 (6 bases). Germline assignment: CDR1 SGHTA and CDR2 FQGNSA. V was pared by 5 bases and J by 4 bases, with 15 bases between. The CDR3 spans 15 residues. CDR3 protein: CASSAQTGRGNTIYF. The CDR3 DNA reads TGTGCCAGCAGCGCCCAAACAGGGAGAGGAAACACCATATATTTT.

In its sample, this clonotype was seen many times. The chain combines TRBV3-1 with TRBJ2-7; TRBD2 might be the D (6 bases). Trimming removed 1 base at V and 2 bases at J, with 15 bases between. Germline values: CDR1 LGHDT, CDR2 YNNKEL (reference sequence). This CDR3 comprises 16 residues. The CDR3 nucleotides read TGTGCCAGCAGCCAAGGTACGGCGGGGCGAGCCTACGAGCAGTACTTC. Translating gives CASSQGTAGRAYEQYF.

This clonotype occurred a few times. This may stem from a read error, because a much larger clone lies one nucleotide away. The chain carries TRBV10-3 and TRBJ2-7, with 7 bases matching TRBD1. Looked up from germline, CDR1 is ENHRY and CDR2 is SYGVKD. CDR3 length: 12 residues. CDR3 sequence (DNA): TGTGACATCAGTGAGCAGGGGGTCGAGCAGTACTTC. Translation gives CDISEQGVEQYF.

This clonotype was counted at least ten times. This chain uses TRBV7-9 with TRBJ2-6; 10 nucleotides agree with TRBD1. Trimming took 5 bases from V and 4 from J; bases not matched to a gene: 8. This CDR3 spans 17 amino acids. Looked up from germline, CDR1 is SEHNR and CDR2 is FQNEAQ (reference sequence). CDR3 region: CASSRPGTGAGANVLTF. CDR3 nucleotide sequence: TGTGCCAGCAGCCGTCCCGGGACAGGGGCCGGGGCCAACGTCCTGACTTTC.

This clonotype was seen ten or more times. The chain links TRBV3-1 to TRBJ1-5; tentative D call: TRBD1 (6 bases). This CDR3 is built from 14 residues. V lost 4 bases, J lost 3 bases, and 10 bases lay in between. CDR1 and CDR2 (germline): LGHDT, YNNKEL (reference sequence). CDR3 loop: CASSPSGDNQPQHF. The CDR3 DNA is TGTGCCAGCAGCCCCTCAGGGGACAATCAGCCCCAGCATTTT.

This clonotype came up many times. The J gene is TRBJ2-7, the V gene TRBV3-1; tentatively, D is TRBD2 (5 bases). CDR3 length: 14 residues. The V gene's germline CDR1 is LGHDT and CDR2 YNNKEL (reference sequence). V was cut by 1 base and J by 2 bases, with 9 bases left in between. The CDR3: CASSQAAETYEQYF. The CDR3 bases are TGTGCCAGCAGCCAAGCAGCGGAGACCTACGAGCAGTACTTC.